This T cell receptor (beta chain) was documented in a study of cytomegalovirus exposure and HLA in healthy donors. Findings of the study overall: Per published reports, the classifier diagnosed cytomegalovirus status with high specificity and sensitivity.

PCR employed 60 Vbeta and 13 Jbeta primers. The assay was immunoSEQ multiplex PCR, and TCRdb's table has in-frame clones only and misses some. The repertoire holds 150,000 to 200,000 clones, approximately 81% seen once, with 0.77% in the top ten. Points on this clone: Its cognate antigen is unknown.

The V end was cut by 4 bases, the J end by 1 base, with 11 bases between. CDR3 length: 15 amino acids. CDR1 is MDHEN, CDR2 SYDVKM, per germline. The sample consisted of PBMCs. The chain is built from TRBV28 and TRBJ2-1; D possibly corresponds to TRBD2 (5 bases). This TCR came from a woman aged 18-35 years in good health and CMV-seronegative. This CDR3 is CASSSRDISYNEQFF. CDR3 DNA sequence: TGTGCCAGCAGTTCCCGGGATATATCCTACAATGAGCAGTTCTTC.